The text below deals with one TCR beta chain. What it binds is not known. The data derive from a study of OX40 agonist ivuxolimab in advanced cancers. Study background: Partial responses were observed in three patients, of whom one had hepatocellular carcinoma and two had cutaneous melanoma.

Study-wide results and caveats: CD4+ and CD8+ T cells in blood underwent clonal expansion by week 6 at 0.1 to 3.0 mg/kg. Compared with CD4+, CD8+ T cells on average had more expanded clones.

The method was immunoSEQ multiplex PCR; TCRdb's version includes in-frame clones alone and lacks a portion of them. The sample shows some 14,000 clones, 80% of them seen only once. The germline V gene has CDR1 LNHDA and CDR2 SQIVND (reference sequence). Trimming removed 7 bases from V and 2 bases from J, with 6 bases in between. The CDR3 contains 13 residues. The sampling schedule covered blood at baseline, cycle 4 day 1, and cycle 7 day 1. The sample consisted of CD4+ or CD8+ T cells sorted from blood, taken in a trial of the OX40 agonist ivuxolimab. The genes are TRBV19 and TRBJ2-6; D unclear. This TCR was sampled from an adult with an advanced solid tumor such as melanoma, head and neck, liver or kidney cancer. The CDR3 loop is CASTLPGANVLTF. DNA for the CDR3: TGTGCCAGTACCCTACCTGGGGCCAACGTCCTGACTTTC.